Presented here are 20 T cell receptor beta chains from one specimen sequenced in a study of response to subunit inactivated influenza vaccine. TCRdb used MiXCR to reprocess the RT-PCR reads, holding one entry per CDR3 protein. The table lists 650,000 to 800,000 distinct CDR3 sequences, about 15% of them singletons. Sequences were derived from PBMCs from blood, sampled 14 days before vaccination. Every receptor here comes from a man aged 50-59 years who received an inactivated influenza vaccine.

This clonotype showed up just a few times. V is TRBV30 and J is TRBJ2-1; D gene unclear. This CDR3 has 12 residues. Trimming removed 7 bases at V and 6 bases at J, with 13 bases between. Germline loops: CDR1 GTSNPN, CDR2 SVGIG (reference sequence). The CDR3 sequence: CASRAVRNEQFF. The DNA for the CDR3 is TGTGCCTCTAGAGCCGTACGCAATGAGCAGTTCTTC.

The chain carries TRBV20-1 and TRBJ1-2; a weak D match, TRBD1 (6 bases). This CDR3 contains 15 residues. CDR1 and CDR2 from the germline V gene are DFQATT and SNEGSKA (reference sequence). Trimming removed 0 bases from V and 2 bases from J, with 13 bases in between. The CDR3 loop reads CSARETGTPNYGYTF. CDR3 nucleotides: TGCAGTGCTAGAGAAACCGGGACACCAAACTATGGCTACACCTTC.

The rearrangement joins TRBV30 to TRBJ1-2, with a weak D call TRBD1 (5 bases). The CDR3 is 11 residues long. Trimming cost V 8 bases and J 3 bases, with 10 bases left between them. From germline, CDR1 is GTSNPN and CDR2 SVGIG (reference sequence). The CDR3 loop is CARQGYYGYTF. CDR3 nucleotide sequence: TGTGCCCGGCAGGGATACTATGGCTACACCTTC. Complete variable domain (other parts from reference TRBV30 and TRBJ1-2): SQTIHQWPATLVQPVGSPLSLECTVEGTSNPNLYWYRQAAGRGLQLLFYSVGIGQISSEVPQNLSASRPQDRQFILSSKKLLLSDSGFYLCARQGYYGYTFGSGTRLTVV.

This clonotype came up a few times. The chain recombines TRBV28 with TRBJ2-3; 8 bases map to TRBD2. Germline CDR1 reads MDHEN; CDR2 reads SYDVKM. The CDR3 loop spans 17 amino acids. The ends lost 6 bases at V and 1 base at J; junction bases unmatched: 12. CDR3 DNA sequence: TGTGCCAGCAGACCCCGACTCGGAGCGGGGGGCACAGATACGCAGTATTTT. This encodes CASRPRLGAGGTDTQYF.

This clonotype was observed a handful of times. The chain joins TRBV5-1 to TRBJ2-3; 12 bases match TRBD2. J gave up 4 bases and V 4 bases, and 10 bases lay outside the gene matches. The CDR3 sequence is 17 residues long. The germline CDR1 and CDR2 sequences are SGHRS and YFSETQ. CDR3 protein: CASSPPGLAGGSDTQYF. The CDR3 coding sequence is TGCGCCAGCAGCCCCCCTGGGCTAGCGGGAGGGTCAGATACGCAGTATTTT.

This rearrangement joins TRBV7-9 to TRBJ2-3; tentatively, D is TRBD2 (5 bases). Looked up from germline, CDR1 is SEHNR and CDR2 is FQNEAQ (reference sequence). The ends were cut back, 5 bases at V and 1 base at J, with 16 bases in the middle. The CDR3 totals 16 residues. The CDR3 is CASSPWETAGTDTQYF. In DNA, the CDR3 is TGTGCCAGCAGCCCATGGGAAACAGCGGGCACAGATACGCAGTATTTT.

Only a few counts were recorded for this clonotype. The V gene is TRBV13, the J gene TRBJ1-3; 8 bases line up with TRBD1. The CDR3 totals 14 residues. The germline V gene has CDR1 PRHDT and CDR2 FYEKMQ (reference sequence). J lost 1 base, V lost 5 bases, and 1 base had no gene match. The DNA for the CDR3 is TGTGCCAGCAGCCGACAGGGGTCTGGAAACACCATATATTTT. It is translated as CASSRQGSGNTIYF. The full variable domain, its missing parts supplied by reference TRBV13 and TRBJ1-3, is AAGVIQSPRHLIKEKRETATLKCYPIPRHDTVYWYQQGPGQDPQFLISFYEKMQSDKGSIPDRFSAQQFSDYHSELNMSSLELGDSALYFCASSRQGSGNTIYFGEGSWLTVV.

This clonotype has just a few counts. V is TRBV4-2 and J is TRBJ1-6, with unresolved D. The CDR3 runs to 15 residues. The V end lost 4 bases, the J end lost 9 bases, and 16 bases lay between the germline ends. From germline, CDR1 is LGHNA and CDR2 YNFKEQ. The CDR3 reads CASSPLGNTGSPLHF. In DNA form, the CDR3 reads TGTGCCAGCAGCCCCCTCGGGAATACTGGTTCACCCCTCCACTTT.

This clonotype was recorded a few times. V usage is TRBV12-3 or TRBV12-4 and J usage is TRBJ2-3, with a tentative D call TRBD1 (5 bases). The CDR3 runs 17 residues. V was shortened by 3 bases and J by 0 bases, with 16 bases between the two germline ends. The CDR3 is CASSFVAGISSTDTQYF. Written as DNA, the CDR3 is TGTGCCAGCAGTTTCGTGGCAGGGATATCTAGCACAGATACGCAGTATTTT.

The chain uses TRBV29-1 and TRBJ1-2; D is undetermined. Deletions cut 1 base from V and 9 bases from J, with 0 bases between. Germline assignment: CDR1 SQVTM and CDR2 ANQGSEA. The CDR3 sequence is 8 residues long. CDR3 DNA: TGCAGCGTTGAAGGCTACACCTTC. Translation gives CSVEGYTF. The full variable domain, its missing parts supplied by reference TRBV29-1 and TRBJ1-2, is SAVISQKPSRDICQRGTSLTIQCQVDSQVTMMFWYRQQPGQSLTLIATANQGSEATYESGFVIDKFPISRPNLTFSTLTVSNMSPEDSSIYLCSVEGYTFGSGTRLTVV.

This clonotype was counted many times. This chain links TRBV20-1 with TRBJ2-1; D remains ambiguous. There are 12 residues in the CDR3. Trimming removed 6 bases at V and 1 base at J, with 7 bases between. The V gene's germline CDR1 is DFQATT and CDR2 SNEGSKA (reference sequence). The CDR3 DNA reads TGCAGTGCCCCCCCTTCCTACAATGAGCAGTTCTTC. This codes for CSAPPSYNEQFF.

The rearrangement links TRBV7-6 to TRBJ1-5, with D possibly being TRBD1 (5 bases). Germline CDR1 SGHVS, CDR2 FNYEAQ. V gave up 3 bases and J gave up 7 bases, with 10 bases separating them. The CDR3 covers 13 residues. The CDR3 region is CASSLGERQPQHF. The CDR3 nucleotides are TGTGCCAGCAGCTTGGGGGAACGGCAGCCCCAGCATTTT.

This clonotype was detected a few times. CDR3 loop: CASSIRVSHQETQYF. The CDR3 region has the DNA TGTGCCAGCAGCATCAGGGTTTCTCACCAAGAGACCCAGTACTTC. This chain links TRBV13 with TRBJ2-5, with D possibly being TRBD1 (5 bases). Trimming took 5 bases from V and 0 from J, leaving 13 bases between them. The CDR3 totals 15 residues. Germline lookup yields CDR1 PRHDT and CDR2 FYEKMQ (reference sequence).

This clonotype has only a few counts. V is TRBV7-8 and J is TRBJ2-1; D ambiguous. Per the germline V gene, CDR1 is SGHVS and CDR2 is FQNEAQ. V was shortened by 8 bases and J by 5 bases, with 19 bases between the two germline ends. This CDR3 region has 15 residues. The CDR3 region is CASDPFPRPNNEQFF. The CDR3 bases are TGTGCCAGCGATCCCTTCCCGAGGCCAAACAATGAGCAGTTCTTC.

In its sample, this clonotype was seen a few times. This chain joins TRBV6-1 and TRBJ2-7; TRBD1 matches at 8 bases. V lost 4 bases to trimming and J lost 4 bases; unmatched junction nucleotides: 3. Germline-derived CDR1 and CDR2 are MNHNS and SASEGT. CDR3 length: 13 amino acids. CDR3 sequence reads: CASSVRQGYEQYF. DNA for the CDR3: TGTGCCAGCAGTGTCCGACAGGGGTACGAGCAGTACTTC.

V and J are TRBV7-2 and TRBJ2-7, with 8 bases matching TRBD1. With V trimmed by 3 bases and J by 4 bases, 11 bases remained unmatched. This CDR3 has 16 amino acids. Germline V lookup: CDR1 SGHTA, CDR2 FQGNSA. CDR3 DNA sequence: TGTGCCAGCAGCTTTCAGGGGGCGCTACCTTATTACGAGCAGTACTTC. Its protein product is CASSFQGALPYYEQYF.

For the CDR3, the DNA is TGTGCCAGCAGCCCCGAACTGGCAGCCTACGAGCAGTACTTC. Residues: CASSPELAAYEQYF. The chain recombines TRBV7-9 with TRBJ2-7; D is undetermined. The V end lost 5 bases, the J end lost 2 bases, and 13 bases lay between the germline ends. The germline gives CDR1 SEHNR, CDR2 FQNEAQ (reference sequence). The CDR3 is 14 amino acids.

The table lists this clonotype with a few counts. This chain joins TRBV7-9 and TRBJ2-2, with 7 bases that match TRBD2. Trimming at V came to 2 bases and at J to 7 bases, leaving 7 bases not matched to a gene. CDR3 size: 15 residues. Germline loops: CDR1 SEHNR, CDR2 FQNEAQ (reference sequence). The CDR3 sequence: CASSLLSGGVGELFF. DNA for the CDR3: TGTGCCAGCAGCTTACTTTCGGGAGGAGTCGGGGAGCTGTTTTTT.

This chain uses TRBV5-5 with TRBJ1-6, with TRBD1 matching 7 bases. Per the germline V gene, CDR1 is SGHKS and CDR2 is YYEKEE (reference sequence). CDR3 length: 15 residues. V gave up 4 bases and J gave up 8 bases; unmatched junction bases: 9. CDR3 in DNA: TGTGCCAGCAGCAGAGAGACAGGGTGGGATTCACCCCTCCACTTT. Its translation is CASSRETGWDSPLHF.

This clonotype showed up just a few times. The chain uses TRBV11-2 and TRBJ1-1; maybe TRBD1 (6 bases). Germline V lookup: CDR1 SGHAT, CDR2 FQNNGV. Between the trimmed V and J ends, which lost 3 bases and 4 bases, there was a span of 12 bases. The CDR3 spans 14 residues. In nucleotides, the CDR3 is TGTGCCAGCAGCTTTCACAGGGACCCCACTGAAGCTTTCTTT. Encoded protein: CASSFHRDPTEAFF.